The next 7 T cell receptor beta chains were all read from a single sample in a study of OX40 agonist ivuxolimab in advanced cancers. Assay: immunoSEQ multiplex PCR; the TCRdb copy retains only in-frame clones and omits some. The sample has over 90,000 clones, approximately 84% seen once; the top ten hold less than 2%. The sequenced sample was CD4+ or CD8+ T cells sorted from blood, obtained in a trial of the OX40 agonist ivuxolimab. The receptors were sampled from an adult with an advanced solid tumor such as melanoma, head and neck, liver or kidney cancer.

The rearrangement uses TRBV4-2 and TRBJ2-3; possibly TRBD2 for D (5 bases). The CDR3 totals 19 residues. The ends were cut back, 0 bases at V and 2 bases at J, with 21 bases in the middle. The germline V gene has CDR1 LGHNA and CDR2 YNFKEQ. CDR3: CASSQDPLVLGFNTDTQYF. The CDR3 DNA sequence: TGTGCCAGCAGCCAAGATCCCCTCGTACTAGGATTCAACACAGATACGCAGTATTTT.

V usage is TRBV19 and J usage is TRBJ1-2; 8 bases align to TRBD1. The CDR3 is 15 residues long. The germline CDR1 and CDR2 sequences are LNHDA and SQIVND (reference sequence). The V and J ends lost 7 bases and 0 bases, in that order; junction bases with no gene match: 7. CDR3: CASIGGTGTNYGYTF. The CDR3 nucleotides read TGTGCCAGTATTGGGGGGACAGGCACTAACTATGGCTACACCTTC.

V is TRBV6-5 and J is TRBJ1-2; D is perhaps TRBD1 (6 bases). V was cut by 0 bases and J by 4 bases, with 12 bases left in between. Germline V lookup: CDR1 MNHEY, CDR2 SVGAGI. The CDR3 has 15 residues. The DNA for the CDR3 is TGTGCCAGCAGTTACTCGGCCAGGGGAGGCTATGGCTACACCTTC. Amino acids: CASSYSARGGYGYTF.

This clone was detected only once. V usage is TRBV5-1 and J usage is TRBJ2-1; 9 bases are a match to TRBD1. Trimming at V came to 1 base and at J to 4 bases, leaving 6 bases not matched to a gene. Germline CDR1 is SGHRS and CDR2 is YFSETQ. The CDR3 sequence is 16 residues long. The chain's CDR3 is CASSLSGQGNYNEQFF. The CDR3 DNA sequence: TGCGCCAGCAGCTTGTCCGGACAGGGGAATTACAATGAGCAGTTCTTC.

This rearrangement joins TRBV9 to TRBJ1-1; D is uncertain. CDR1 and CDR2 (germline): SGDLS, YYNGEE. The V end was cut by 2 bases, the J end by 2 bases, with 10 bases between. The CDR3 is 14 residues long. DNA of the CDR3: TGTGCCAGCAGCGTCGACCTCCGTAACACTGAAGCTTTCTTT. Encoded protein: CASSVDLRNTEAFF.

The chain is built from TRBV19 and TRBJ2-5, with D possibly being TRBD2 (6 bases). Per the germline V gene, CDR1 is LNHDA and CDR2 is SQIVND (reference sequence). This CDR3 is 15 amino acids long. V dropped 4 bases and J dropped 4 bases, with 16 bases sitting between them. The CDR3 sequence: CASSTSSDLGETQYF. The DNA of the CDR3 is TGTGCCAGTAGTACCTCTAGCGATCTTGGAGAGACCCAGTACTTC.

The chain employs TRBV28 and TRBJ1-2; 7 bases map to TRBD1. The CDR3 covers 14 residues. V shed 3 bases and J 5 bases; nucleotides not matched to a gene: 6. From germline, CDR1 is MDHEN and CDR2 SYDVKM. The CDR3 DNA reads as TGTGCCAGCAGTTTCGGCAGGGGGAGGTATGGCTACACCTTC. Amino acid sequence: CASSFGRGRYGYTF.